This record concerns one T cell receptor (beta chain) sequence. Which antigen it targets is not known. The input lacks base qualities; no much larger clone sits a single base away. Taken from the germline V gene (reference sequence), the CDR1 and CDR2 loops are SEHNR and FQNEAQ. The CDR3 covers 18 residues, taking in both the cysteine and the phenylalanine. Of all the DNA, just the CDR3 is kept, 54 bases in frame from base 1. V is cut back by 3 bases and J by 3 bases, with 15 bases in the junction unmatched. This sample is drawn from a study of T cell responses to AZD1222 COVID-19 vaccine (dated by TCRdb to the early 2020s). For the study in its entirety: AZD1222 recipients given second doses at about 4 weeks or at about 12 weeks were pooled, since spike-specific TCR depth and breadth were not found to differ between the two schedules. A total of 230 to 250 trial participants underwent TCR sequencing, of whom around 200 received two doses of AZD1222 and around 26 received two doses of the MenACWY control vaccine. Trial participants were enrolled by age into 18-55, 56-69 and 70-plus year subgroups, with roughly 160, 29 and 62 TCR-sequenced participants respectively. Results and caveats for the whole study, not just this receptor: Participants were mostly white British and included more females than males, and it was suggested by the authors that clonal diversity may have been underestimated. After two AZD1222 doses, both the breadth and the depth of spike-specific TCRs were significantly higher than at day 0 and than in MenACWY recipients. Reportedly, close to half of the unique spike-specific TCRs recognized epitopes lying outside the regions that are mutated in the B.1.351 and B.1.1.7 variants. In the small 56-69-year group, the increase in depth fell short of significance, most likely because of low power. The whole spike protein was spanned by vaccine-associated CD4 TCRs, and dominant responses were seen in regions 160-218 and 743-854. Conclusions about previously exposed vaccinees were limited because only a handful of AZD1222 recipients were SARS-CoV-2 seropositive at baseline. Because no day 14 peak-response samples were available, repertoires were characterized only after the peak T cell response.

The CDR3 regions of human TCRbeta chains were analyzed by immunosequencing. Concerning the study's data processing: TCRs in the repertoires were matched against a reference library of SARS-CoV-2-specific TCRs that had been generated with the MIRA antigen-specificity platform. Breadth was defined as the fraction of unique TCRs that were SARS-CoV-2-associated. Depth was defined as the fraction of total T cells that were SARS-CoV-2-associated. Using the MIRA data, every spike-specific TCR was mapped to the spike region that the TCR reacted to and assigned to either a CD4 or a CD8 class. Log10-transformed breadth and depth values were compared by one-way ANOVA with Sidak's multiple comparisons tests. TCRdb mirrors the immuneACCESS table, restricted to in-frame sequences. Some clones are absent from its copies; in checked studies, under half trace to an unresolved V gene, and the reason for the others is unknown. D and trimming come from the DNA, and the V and J calls and clone size come from that table. The sample table holds roughly 81,000 clones, of which about 87% were seen once. The ten largest make up less than 20% of the sample.

This specimen's time point label, interpreted: baseline before first vaccination. The vaccinee samples were drawn from two UK trials, COV001 and COV002, one of which was a single-blind randomized controlled phase 2/3 trial testing AZD1222 (ChAdOx1 nCoV-19) in healthy adults. For TCRbeta chain sequencing, PBMC samples from trial participants were taken at day 0 and at day 28 after the second dose. This receptor chain uses TRBV7-9 and TRBJ2-5, with 8 bases in between that match TRBD2. Sequenced here: peripheral blood, sampled on day 0 of AZD1222 vaccination. This receptor was obtained from an adult in good health. The base sequence is TGTGCCAGCAGCTTGAGATTATTGGTGGCGGGAGGTGAAGAGACCCAGTACTTC. Its product reads: CASSLRLLVAGGEETQYF.